This T cell receptor (beta chain) was sequenced during a study of blood T cell repertoires in COVID-19 (dated by TCRdb to about 2020). A note on the overall study: Collaborator samples came from the United States, Italy and Spain and covered acute and convalescent phases of COVID-19. The prospective study material was composed of cDNA or gDNA derived from T cells, B-cell-depleted T cells, or PBMCs. The dataset comprised deeply sampled blood TCRbeta repertoires from subjects exposed to, actively infected with, or recovered from COVID-19. The repertoires were released in a freely available public database intended as a resource for research on the immune response to SARS-CoV-2. The samples were drawn from two sources: the first 160 participants of the ongoing ImmuneRACE study, and 1,000 to 1,500 subjects contributed by 6 global collaborators. A de-identified subject ID, COVID-19 status, age in years and sex were almost always included in the sample metadata. Where HLA class I and class II types were available, the types were taken from metadata supplied by the sample provider, not from assay-based typing.

The paper's findings and limits, for the study overall: Clinical and demographic metadata were provided uncurated, with the amount varying by source and participant.

TCRbeta CDR3 regions were amplified from genomic DNA by means of the immunoSEQ Assay, a bias-controlled multiplex PCR. Per the source publication's procedure: The number of nucleated cells in each sample was estimated by amplification of reference gene primers within the assay. Sequence reads were collapsed and filtered to measure the absolute abundance of every unique TCRbeta CDR3 rearrangement. Productive Simpson clonality was computed per sample as the square root of Simpson's diversity index over productive rearrangements. TCRdb carries this immuneACCESS record with in-frame sequences only. Its versions omit some clonotypes, under half of them owing to an unresolved V gene in the studies checked, with the rest unexplained. V and J calls and clone size are as listed in that table; D and trimming were resolved from the DNA. The sample has roughly 100,000 clones on record, 70% to 90% of them singletons. Of the sample, approximately 3.1% falls within the top ten clones.

Details on this clone: Its antigen remains unidentified. No base-level quality is on record; no much larger clone is a single base apart.

The germline ends are 13 bases apart after V is trimmed by 8 bases and J by 2 bases. The CDR3 goes from the cysteine to the phenylalanine over 14 residues. The sequence is cut down to CDR3 DNA, 42 bases in frame from base 1. Taken from the germline V gene (reference sequence), the CDR1 and CDR2 loops are MNHNY and SVGAGI. Each collaborating institution followed its own protocols to collect whole blood in K2EDTA tubes. For TCRbeta analysis, collaborator samples were shipped as frozen whole blood, as isolated PBMCs, or as DNA extracted from either sample type. The chain is encoded by TRBV6-6 joined to TRBJ1-5; the D gene cannot be named for sure. The receptor was isolated from a man aged 50 or older in a cohort sampled during active COVID-19. Sequencing input: peripheral blood. The encoded CDR3 is CASSSGRRNQPQHF. The nucleotide sequence is given as TGTGCCAGCTCTTCAGGTCGGCGCAATCAGCCCCAGCATTTT.